The 13 T cell receptor beta chains in this list originate from one sample, sequenced in a study of shared clonotypes between healthy human individuals. Method: immunoSEQ multiplex PCR; TCRdb's copy keeps in-frame clones and lacks some. The table has about 460,000 clones, roughly three quarters seen once. Sample: PBMCs. These receptors were taken from a woman in her thirties or forties in good health. Some clones in this sample may be carry-over from other donors' samples.

For this clone: Other DNA sequences in the sample encode the same CDR3. CDR3 DNA: TGTGCCAGCAGTTTAGTCGGGGGAAAGGGCTCCGGGGCCAACGTCCTGACTTTC. Encoded protein: CASSLVGGKGSGANVLTF. The rearrangement links TRBV28 to TRBJ2-6, with D perhaps matching TRBD2 (6 bases). The germline CDR1 and CDR2 sequences are MDHEN and SYDVKM. The CDR3 spans 18 residues. Trimming pared 2 bases from V and 4 bases from J, leaving 18 bases between. The variable domain in full, completed from reference TRBV28 and TRBJ2-6, reads DVKVTQSSRYLVKRTGEKVFLECVQDMDHENMFWYRQDPGLGLRLIYFSYDVKMKEKGDIPEGYSVSREKKERFSLILESASTNQTSMYLCASSLVGGKGSGANVLTFGAGSRLTVL.

With regard to this clone: A far larger clone is only one base removed, so a read error is likely. The V call is TRBV7-2, the J call TRBJ2-7, with 7 bases matching TRBD2. CDR3 length equals 14 residues. Trimming removed 4 bases from V and 4 bases from J; junction bases left unmatched: 7. In germline, CDR1 is SGHTA, CDR2 FQGNSA. CDR3 in amino acids: CASSSGLGSYEQYF. CDR3 DNA sequence: TGTGCCAGCAGCTCCGGACTAGGCTCATACGAGCAGTACTTC.

The V and J genes are TRBV19 and TRBJ2-7; D might be TRBD2 (6 bases). The end of the DNA fits TRBJ2-5 better, so the J call may be wrong. This CDR3 has 14 amino acids. CDR1 and CDR2 (germline): LNHDA, SQIVND (reference sequence). As DNA, the CDR3 is TGTGCCAGTAGTCCTGGGGGACTTCTTGAGACCCAGTACTTC. Its protein product is CASSPGGLLETQYF.

The CDR3 reads CASSPLGNEQFF. DNA of the CDR3: TGTGCCAGCAGTCCCTTGGGGAATGAGCAGTTCTTC. The rearrangement links TRBV27 to TRBJ2-1; no firm D call. Germline CDR1 reads MNHEY; CDR2 reads SMNVEV (reference sequence). Trimming pared 5 bases from V and 7 bases from J, leaving 9 bases between. This CDR3 has 12 residues.

The J gene is TRBJ2-5, the V gene TRBV7-7; TRBD2 agrees at 8 bases. The V gene end was trimmed by 1 base and the J gene end by 4 bases; junction bases not matched to a gene: 11. There are 17 residues in the CDR3. CDR1 and CDR2 from the germline V gene are SSHAT and FNYEAQ (reference sequence). This CDR3 reads CASSLDRGSGVPETQYF. The CDR3 region has the DNA TGTGCCAGCAGCTTAGACCGAGGTAGCGGGGTCCCAGAGACCCAGTACTTC.

Details on this clone: This probably arose from a read error, given a far larger clone one base away. The chain links TRBV30 to TRBJ1-6, with 11 bases identical to TRBD1. The CDR3 is 15 amino acids. CDR1 and CDR2 from the germline V gene are GTSNPN and SVGIG (reference sequence). DNA of the CDR3: TGTGCCTGCCCCGGACAGGGGGCCGATAGTTCACCCCCCCACTTT. It is translated as CACPGQGADSSPPHF.

Comment on this clone: A single base separates this from a much larger clone, so it may be a read error. The sample holds other DNA sequences that translate to the same CDR3. This sequence joins TRBV11-2 and TRBJ2-7; D is unclear. Germline V gives CDR1 SGHAT, CDR2 FQNNGV. V lost 2 bases to trimming and J lost 3 bases, with 2 bases between them. This CDR3 has 11 amino acids. CDR3 sequence: CASSLNYEQYF. Here the CDR3 DNA reads TGTGCCAGCAGCTTAAACTACGAGCAGTACTTC.

This chain connects TRBV6-6 to TRBJ1-4; 8 bases are shared with TRBD1. With 6 bases clipped from V and 7 bases from J, the junction kept 7 bases outside the gene matches. Germline CDR1 is MNHNY and CDR2 is SVGAGI (reference sequence). CDR3 length equals 14 residues. Written as DNA, the CDR3 is TGTGCCAGCAGACTGACAGGGGAGGGTGAAAAACTGTTTTTT. Amino acids: CASRLTGEGEKLFF.

For this clone: A far bigger clonotype differs at one base, so this is likely a read error. A read error is likely, as this CDR3 ends without the conserved phenylalanine or tryptophan. V usage is TRBV28 and J usage is TRBJ1-2; 7 bases are shared with TRBD1. This CDR3 has 13 residues. V shed 4 bases, J shed 7 bases, and the junction held 6 bases outside the gene matches. From germline, CDR1 is MDHEN and CDR2 SYDVKM. Here the CDR3 reads CASSYLTGFGYTL. Here the CDR3 DNA reads TGTGCCAGCAGTTACCTGACAGGGTTTGGCTACACCCTC.

The rearrangement links TRBV5-1 to TRBJ2-5, with 10 bases lining up with TRBD2. V shed 4 bases and J 0 bases; nucleotides not matched to a gene: 9. The CDR3 contains 17 residues. From germline, CDR1 is SGHRS and CDR2 YFSETQ. The CDR3 nucleotides are TGCGCCAGCAGCCCCGGCCCTAGCGGGGGTTACCAAGAGACCCAGTACTTC. Translation gives CASSPGPSGGYQETQYF.

The chain has TRBV10-3 and TRBJ2-7; 9 positions match TRBD1. After removal of 11 bases from V and 5 bases from J, the junction contained 10 bases not matched to a gene. Looked up from germline, CDR1 is ENHRY and CDR2 is SYGVKD. The CDR3 has 13 residues. CDR3 protein: CAVKTGGGNEQYF. DNA of the CDR3: TGTGCCGTGAAGACAGGGGGAGGTAACGAGCAGTACTTC.

The rearrangement links TRBV6-5 to TRBJ2-7; no firm D call. Germline V gene data show CDR1 as MNHEY and CDR2 as SVGAGI. The CDR3 covers 12 residues. Trimming pared 7 bases from V and 5 bases from J, leaving 12 bases between. CDR3 bases: TGTGCCAGCATGAGCCTCCCCAACGAGCAGTACTTC. It is translated as CASMSLPNEQYF.

This clone was seen only a few times. The chain combines TRBV6-5 with TRBJ2-2; D is ambiguous. The CDR3 covers 12 residues. The germline V and J ends were trimmed by 8 bases and 2 bases, with 6 bases remaining between them. The V gene's germline CDR1 is MNHEY and CDR2 SVGAGI. The CDR3 protein is CASRPNTGELFF. The CDR3 coding sequence is TGTGCCAGCCGGCCCAACACCGGGGAGCTGTTTTTT.